A selection of T cell receptor beta chains follows, all from one sample in a study of technical replicates of blood from a few donors. Libraries were prepared by immunoSEQ multiplex PCR; TCRdb keeps only in-frame clonotypes and omits some of them. The top ten hold around 0.37% of the sample, which has approximately 79,000 clones, 80% to 95% seen once. Sequencing was done on a sample of T cells isolated from PBMCs. All receptors derive from a human donor in good health. The CDR3 runs from the conserved cysteine through the conserved F or W. D genes are given only for firm matches. Only part of the rows carry a size: once, few, many, or a class if the clone is expanded.

j_gene: TRBJ2-1; v_gene: TRBV9; abundance: -; d_gene: TRBD2; CDR3nt: TGTGCCAGCAGCGTAGGGCTAGCGGGAGGATATGAGCAGTTCTTC; CDR3aa: CASSVGLAGGYEQFF
j_gene: TRBJ1-2; v_gene: TRBV6-5; abundance: -; d_gene: -; CDR3nt: TGTGCCAGCAGTTCTAGTCTTACAGGGCCCGGCTACACCTTC; CDR3aa: CASSSSLTGPGYTF
j_gene: TRBJ2-1; v_gene: TRBV2; abundance: -; d_gene: -; CDR3nt: TGTGCCAGCAGTGAACTAGCCTACAATGAGCAGTTCTTC; CDR3aa: CASSELAYNEQFF
j_gene: TRBJ2-2; v_gene: TRBV14; abundance: once; d_gene: TRBD2; CDR3nt: TGTGCCAGCAGCCAGACTAGCGGAACAACCGGGGAGCTGTTTTTT; CDR3aa: CASSQTSGTTGELFF
j_gene: TRBJ2-1; v_gene: TRBV5-8; abundance: -; d_gene: TRBD1; CDR3nt: TGTGCCAGCAGCGCCTACAGGGGCCCGAACAATGAGCAGTTCTTC; CDR3aa: CASSAYRGPNNEQFF
j_gene: TRBJ2-7; v_gene: TRBV5-1; abundance: -; d_gene: -; CDR3nt: TGCGCCAGCAGCTTAGCCGCCTCCTACGAGCAGTACTTC; CDR3aa: CASSLAASYEQYF
j_gene: TRBJ1-2; v_gene: TRBV9; abundance: -; d_gene: -; CDR3nt: TGTGCCAGCAGCCCCCGAACAGTCTCGGCGGGGGATGGCTACACCTTC; CDR3aa: CASSPRTVSAGDGYTF
j_gene: TRBJ2-1; v_gene: TRBV7-9; abundance: -; d_gene: -; CDR3nt: TGTGCCAGCAGCTTAGCCTTAGACTCCTACAATGAGCAGTTCTTC; CDR3aa: CASSLALDSYNEQFF
j_gene: TRBJ1-6; v_gene: TRBV6-5; abundance: -; d_gene: -; CDR3nt: TGTGCCAGCAGACCCGGGAGTACCGATTCACCCCTCCACTTT; CDR3aa: CASRPGSTDSPLHF
j_gene: TRBJ1-2; v_gene: TRBV6-4; abundance: -; d_gene: TRBD1; CDR3nt: TGTGCCAAGACAGGGGCCCTTGCCCCATATGGCTACACCTTC; CDR3aa: CAKTGALAPYGYTF
j_gene: TRBJ2-2; v_gene: TRBV6-6; abundance: few; d_gene: -; CDR3nt: TGTGCCAGCAGTCCCTACACCGGGGAGCTGTTTTTT; CDR3aa: CASSPYTGELFF
j_gene: TRBJ2-3; v_gene: TRBV30; abundance: -; d_gene: TRBD1; CDR3nt: TGTGCCTGGACCAGGGGGTTCACAGATACGCAGTATTTT; CDR3aa: CAWTRGFTDTQYF
j_gene: TRBJ2-3; v_gene: TRBV7-2; abundance: -; d_gene: -; CDR3nt: TGTGCCAGCAGCACCCACACGGAGTGGGCTAGCATAACGCAGTATTTT; CDR3aa: CASSTHTEWASITQYF
j_gene: TRBJ2-5; v_gene: TRBV5-1; abundance: once; d_gene: -; CDR3nt: TGCGCCAGCAGCCCCATAAGGGCGGGGAAGGACGAGACCCAGTACTTC; CDR3aa: CASSPIRAGKDETQYF
j_gene: TRBJ2-7; v_gene: TRBV6-5; abundance: -; d_gene: TRBD2; CDR3nt: TGTGCCAGCACCGGGGGGGACACAGGGAACCACGAGCAGTACTTC; CDR3aa: CASTGGDTGNHEQYF
j_gene: TRBJ2-7; v_gene: TRBV1; abundance: -; d_gene: -; CDR3nt: TGCACCCTGGCAGCGTCCTACGAGCAGTACTTC; CDR3aa: CTLAASYEQYF
j_gene: TRBJ1-5; v_gene: TRBV5-6; abundance: -; d_gene: -; CDR3nt: TGTGCCAGCAGCTTGGCCCCCAGGGGCGATCAGCCCCAGCATTTT; CDR3aa: CASSLAPRGDQPQHF
j_gene: TRBJ2-5; v_gene: TRBV28; abundance: -; d_gene: -; CDR3nt: TGTGCCAGCAGTCGGCTTGGAACAGGGGAGACCCAGTACTTC; CDR3aa: CASSRLGTGETQYF
j_gene: TRBJ1-1; v_gene: TRBV7-8; abundance: -; d_gene: TRBD1; CDR3nt: TGTGCCAGCAGCTCCCGAGAACTCCGGGACAGGAGAGAGGGTACTGAAGCTTTCTTT; CDR3aa: CASSSRELRDRREGTEAFF
j_gene: TRBJ1-1; v_gene: TRBV18; abundance: -; d_gene: -; CDR3nt: TGTGCCAGCTCACCACTATCAGACAGTGAAGCTTTCTTT; CDR3aa: CASSPLSDSEAFF
j_gene: TRBJ1-1; v_gene: TRBV6-5; abundance: few; d_gene: -; CDR3nt: TGTGCCAGCAGAGATCACACCACTGAAGCTTTCTTT; CDR3aa: CASRDHTTEAFF
j_gene: TRBJ1-1; v_gene: TRBV11-2; abundance: -; d_gene: -; CDR3nt: TGTGCCAGCAGCTTATTAAACACTGAAGCTTTCTTT; CDR3aa: CASSLLNTEAFF